A selection of T cell receptor beta chains follows, all from one sample in a study of CD8 T cells in ankylosing spondylitis. One entry per CDR3 protein results from TCRdb running MiXCR on the 5' RACE reads. This table has about 320,000 distinct CDR3 sequences, 11% appearing once. The material sequenced was blood, either unsorted or a sorted T cell fraction (not recorded which). These receptor sequences come from a female donor with ankylosing spondylitis or in good health (not recorded which). Both conserved end residues are part of each CDR3. D genes are given only for firm matches. Size tells how often a clone was seen (once, few, many) or the class of an expanded clone, and some rows leave it out.

>NA|13|TRBV20-1|NA|TRBJ2-5
CSATTPSQETQYF
TGCAGTGCTACTACCCCCTCCCAAGAGACCCAGTACTTC
>TRBD2|17|TRBV18|few|TRBJ2-5
CASSPMATSRNQETQYF
TGTGCCAGCTCACCTATGGCGACTAGCCGGAACCAAGAGACCCAGTACTTC
>NA|14|TRBV27|many|TRBJ1-1
CASSKDTWAGHSFF
TGTGCCAGCAGCAAGGACACCTGGGCAGGTCATTCTTTCTTT
>NA|14|TRBV4-3|NA|TRBJ1-4
CASSTGAGGEKLFF
TGCGCCAGCAGTACGGGGGCCGGTGGTGAAAAACTGTTTTTT
>NA|13|TRBV10-3|NA|TRBJ2-1
CAISVISYNEQFF
TGTGCCATCAGTGTGATTAGCTACAATGAGCAGTTCTTC
>TRBD2|17|TRBV5-1|many|TRBJ2-1
CASSSGSGGSSYNEQFF
TGCGCCAGCAGCTCTGGTAGCGGGGGGAGCTCCTACAATGAGCAGTTCTTC
>NA|13|TRBV5-1|many|TRBJ2-7
CASSGTEVYEQYF
TGCGCCAGCAGCGGGACGGAGGTTTACGAGCAGTACTTC
>NA|17|TRBV21-1|many|TRBJ2-3
CASVPGGGSLPTDTQYF
TGTGCCAGCGTCCCTGGTGGGGGGTCCCTTCCCACAGATACGCAGTATTTT
>TRBD1|15|TRBV12-3/TRBV12-4|few|TRBJ1-5
CASGFRDSSNQPQHF
TGTGCCAGCGGCTTCCGGGACAGTAGCAATCAGCCCCAGCATTTT
>NA|15|TRBV7-6|NA|TRBJ1-1
CASSLGPDMNTEAFF
TGTGCCAGCAGCTTAGGTCCAGACATGAACACTGAAGCTTTCTTT
>NA|12|TRBV7-2|NA|TRBJ2-7
CASRRGDYEQYF
TGTGCCAGCAGAAGGGGGGACTACGAGCAGTACTTC
>NA|13|TRBV7-9|NA|TRBJ2-7
CASTQYGNYEQYF
TGTGCCAGCACCCAGTATGGTAACTACGAGCAGTACTTC
>NA|13|TRBV29-1|many|TRBJ1-5
CSVLTEGNQPQHF
TGCAGCGTTCTGACAGAGGGCAATCAGCCCCAGCATTTT
>NA|16|TRBV6-2/TRBV6-3|many|TRBJ1-4
CASSRLPEATNEKLFF
TGTGCCAGCAGTCGACTCCCCGAGGCAACTAATGAAAAACTGTTTTTT
>NA|13|TRBV7-2|many|TRBJ2-7
CASSLAMGAEQYF
TGTGCCAGCAGCTTAGCCATGGGTGCCGAGCAGTACTTC
>NA|12|TRBV29-1|many|TRBJ1-1
CSVEGPPGRAFF
TGCAGCGTTGAAGGACCCCCGGGGCGAGCTTTCTTT
>TRBD2|13|TRBV20-1|many|TRBJ2-3
CSARHRDYNTQYF
TGCAGTGCTAGACATCGGGACTATAATACGCAGTATTTT
>NA|11|TRBV20-1|many|TRBJ2-1
CSAMGDNEQFF
TGCAGTGCTATGGGAGACAATGAGCAGTTCTTC
>NA|15|TRBV20-1|many|TRBJ2-2
CSARALVSSQGELFF
TGCAGTGCTAGAGCTTTAGTGTCTAGCCAAGGGGAGCTGTTTTTT
>NA|15|TRBV4-3|NA|TRBJ2-1
CASSQDSGTLNEQFF
TGCGCCAGCAGCCAAGATTCCGGGACACTCAATGAGCAGTTCTTC
>NA|11|TRBV10-3|NA|TRBJ2-3
CAISQGQTQYF
TGTGCCATCAGCCAGGGGCAGACGCAGTATTTT
>NA|13|TRBV18|NA|TRBJ1-5
CASSPGSAQPQHF
TGTGCCAGCTCACCGGGCTCGGCTCAGCCCCAGCATTTT
>TRBD2|16|TRBV10-3|many|TRBJ2-1
CAIRLDSGRGYNEQFF
TGTGCCATCAGACTGGATAGCGGGAGAGGATACAATGAGCAGTTCTTC
>NA|14|TRBV2|many|TRBJ1-1
CASSERMGRPEAFF
TGTGCCAGCAGTGAACGGATGGGCCGCCCTGAAGCTTTCTTT
>NA|12|TRBV5-1|many|TRBJ1-1
CASSVGDGEAFF
TGCGCCAGCAGCGTCGGAGACGGTGAAGCTTTCTTT
>TRBD1|15|TRBV5-6|many|TRBJ1-5
CASSTGQDSNQPQHF
TGTGCCAGCAGCACGGGACAGGATAGCAATCAGCCCCAGCATTTT
>NA|13|TRBV6-1|many|TRBJ2-7
CASTNLGRHEQYF
TGTGCCAGCACCAACCTAGGGAGACACGAGCAGTACTTC
>TRBD1|17|TRBV27|NA|TRBJ2-2
CASSPHRTGADFVKLFF
TGTGCCAGCAGTCCCCACCGGACAGGGGCGGACTTCGTGAAGCTGTTTTTT
>TRBD2|18|TRBV11-2|few|TRBJ2-7
CASFGGLAGGPGTYEQYF
TGTGCCAGCTTCGGGGGACTAGCGGGAGGGCCGGGGACCTACGAGCAGTACTTC
>TRBD1|17|TRBV29-1|many|TRBJ1-1
CSVESRGRGRKNTEAFF
TGCAGCGTTGAGAGTAGAGGCAGGGGGCGGAAGAACACTGAAGCTTTCTTT
>TRBD2|15|TRBV12-3/TRBV12-4|many|TRBJ2-1
CASRSLAGPYNEQFF
TGTGCCAGCAGGAGCTTAGCGGGGCCCTACAATGAGCAGTTCTTC
>NA|12|TRBV18|few|TRBJ1-1
CASSPGMGLTFF
TGTGCCAGCTCACCCGGGATGGGACTGACTTTCTTT
>NA|12|TRBV29-1|many|TRBJ1-2
CSATGASYGYTF
TGCAGCGCGACGGGTGCCAGCTATGGCTACACCTTC
>NA|13|TRBV6-1|many|TRBJ2-5
CASSRTVWETQYF
TGTGCCAGCAGTAGGACTGTGTGGGAGACCCAGTACTTC
>TRBD2|15|TRBV7-2|NA|TRBJ2-1
CASTALALAGGEQFF
TGTGCCAGCACCGCCCTAGCTCTCGCGGGAGGCGAGCAGTTCTTC
>TRBD2|16|TRBV7-9|many|TRBJ2-1
CASSFSSGEFYNEQFF
TGTGCCAGCAGCTTTTCTAGCGGGGAATTCTACAATGAGCAGTTCTTC
>NA|13|TRBV7-9|few|TRBJ1-4
CASSLMEGEKLFF
TGTGCCAGCAGCTTGATGGAGGGAGAAAAACTGTTTTTT
>NA|16|TRBV20-1|many|TRBJ1-5
CSARRVGRYSNQPQHF
TGCAGTGCTAGAAGGGTCGGCAGGTATAGCAATCAGCCCCAGCATTTT
>TRBD1|14|TRBV7-2|many|TRBJ1-2
CASSRQGEPYGYTF
TGTGCCAGCAGCAGACAGGGGGAACCCTATGGCTACACCTTC
>NA|13|TRBV29-1|NA|TRBJ2-3
CSVVETGRDTQYF
TGCAGCGTTGTTGAGACTGGGCGAGATACGCAGTATTTT
>TRBD2|15|TRBV20-1|many|TRBJ2-4
CSALVGGSFKNIQYF
TGCAGTGCTCTTGTGGGCGGGAGCTTCAAAAACATTCAGTACTTC
>TRBD1|16|TRBV6-5|many|TRBJ2-1
CASSYSHLQGDNEQFF
TGTGCCAGCAGTTACTCCCACCTACAGGGGGACAATGAGCAGTTCTTC
>NA|14|TRBV12-3/TRBV12-4|many|TRBJ1-6
CASSFGAFNSPLHF
TGTGCCAGCAGTTTTGGGGCATTTAATTCACCCCTCCACTTT
>NA|11|TRBV20-1|many|TRBJ2-1
CSAQFYNEQFF
TGCAGTGCCCAGTTCTACAATGAGCAGTTCTTC
>NA|15|TRBV15|NA|TRBJ2-1
CATSTGLESYNEQFF
TGTGCCACCAGCACTGGACTGGAATCCTACAATGAGCAGTTCTTC
>NA|14|TRBV12-3/TRBV12-4|few|TRBJ2-5
CASSPLVRGETQYF
TGTGCCAGCAGTCCCCTTGTCAGGGGAGAGACCCAGTACTTC
>NA|14|TRBV12-3/TRBV12-4|many|TRBJ2-3
CASGRDKSTDTQYF
TGTGCCAGCGGACGGGACAAGAGCACAGATACGCAGTATTTT